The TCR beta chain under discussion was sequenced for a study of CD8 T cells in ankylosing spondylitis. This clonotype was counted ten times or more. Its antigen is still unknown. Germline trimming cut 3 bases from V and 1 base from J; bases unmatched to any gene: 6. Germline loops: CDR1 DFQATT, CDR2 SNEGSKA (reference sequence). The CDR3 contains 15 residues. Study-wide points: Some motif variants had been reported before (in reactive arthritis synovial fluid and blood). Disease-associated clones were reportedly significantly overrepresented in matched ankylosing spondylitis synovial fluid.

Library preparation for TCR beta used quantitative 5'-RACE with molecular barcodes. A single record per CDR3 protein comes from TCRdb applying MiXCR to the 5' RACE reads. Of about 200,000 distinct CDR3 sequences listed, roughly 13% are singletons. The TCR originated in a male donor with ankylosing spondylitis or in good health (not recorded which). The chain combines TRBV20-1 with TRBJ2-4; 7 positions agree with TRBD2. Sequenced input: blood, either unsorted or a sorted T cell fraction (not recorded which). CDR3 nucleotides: TGCAGTGCTAGTTCCAGCGGGATGGCCAAAAACATTCAGTACTTC. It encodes CSASSSGMAKNIQYF.